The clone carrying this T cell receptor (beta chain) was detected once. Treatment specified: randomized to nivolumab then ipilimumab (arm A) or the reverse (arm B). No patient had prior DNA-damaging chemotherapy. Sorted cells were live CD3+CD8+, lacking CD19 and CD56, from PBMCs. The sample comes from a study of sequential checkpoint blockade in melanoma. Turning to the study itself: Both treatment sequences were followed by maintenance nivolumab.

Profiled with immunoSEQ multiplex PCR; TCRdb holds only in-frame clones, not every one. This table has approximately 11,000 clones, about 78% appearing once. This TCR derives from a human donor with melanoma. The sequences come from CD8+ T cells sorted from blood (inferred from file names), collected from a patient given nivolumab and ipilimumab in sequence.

CDR3 coding DNA: TGTGCCAGTACCTCGCGGGCCACGGCCGGGGAGCTGTTTTTT. Protein: CASTSRATAGELFF. The chain uses TRBV19 and TRBJ2-2, with D tentatively TRBD2 (5 bases). Germline CDR1 LNHDA, CDR2 SQIVND (reference sequence). Trimming took off 7 bases at V and 6 bases at J, with 15 bases between the two ends. The CDR3 totals 14 residues.